This T cell receptor (beta chain) was found in a study of cytomegalovirus exposure and HLA in healthy donors. CDR1 and CDR2 (germline): DFQATT, SNEGSKA (reference sequence). The CDR3 is 10 residues long. Trimming removed 0 bases from V and 10 bases from J, with 4 bases in between. Sequencing was performed with immunoSEQ multiplex PCR; in TCRdb, only in-frame clones are kept and a portion is missing. The table shows 150,000 to 200,000 clones, with under 90% occurring only once. V and J are TRBV20-1 and TRBJ2-1; D not certain. Sequencing input: PBMCs. This clonotype was obtained from a young woman in good health and CMV-seropositive. CDR3 sequence reads: CSAREAEQFF. In DNA form, the CDR3 reads TGCAGTGCTAGAGAGGCAGAGCAGTTCTTC.